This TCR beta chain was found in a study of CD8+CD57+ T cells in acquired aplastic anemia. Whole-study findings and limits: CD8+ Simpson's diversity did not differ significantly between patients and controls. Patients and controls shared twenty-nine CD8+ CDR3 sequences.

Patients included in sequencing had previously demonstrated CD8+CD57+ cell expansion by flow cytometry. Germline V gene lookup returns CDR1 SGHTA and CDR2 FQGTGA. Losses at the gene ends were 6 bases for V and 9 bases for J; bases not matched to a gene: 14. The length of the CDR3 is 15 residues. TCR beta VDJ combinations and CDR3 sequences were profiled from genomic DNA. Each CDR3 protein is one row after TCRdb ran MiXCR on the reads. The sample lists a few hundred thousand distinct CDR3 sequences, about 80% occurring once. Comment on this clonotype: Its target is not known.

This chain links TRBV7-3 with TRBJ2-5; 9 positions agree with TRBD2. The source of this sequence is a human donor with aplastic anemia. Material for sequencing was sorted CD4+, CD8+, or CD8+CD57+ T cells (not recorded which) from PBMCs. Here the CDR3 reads CASSSSGAWDEAQYF. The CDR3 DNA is TGTGCCAGCAGTTCTAGCGGGGCTTGGGATGAGGCCCAGTACTTC.